This T cell receptor beta chain appears in the sequencing data of a study of cytomegalovirus exposure and HLA in healthy donors. The CDR3 covers 16 residues. In germline, CDR1 is SGHAT, CDR2 FQNNGV. V was pared by 1 base and J by 2 bases, with 14 bases between. Study-wide points: An assumption of roughly uniform sequencing depth across donors underlay the presence/absence analyses. Fewer than 20,000 TCR beta sequences were associated with HLA alleles at 0.05 false discovery rate in a later analysis.

Of note for this clone: What it recognizes is unknown.

Primers included in the PCR were 60 Vbeta and 13 Jbeta primers. Measured with immunoSEQ multiplex PCR; TCRdb has only the in-frame clones, and not every one. Here the sample spans about 160,000 clones, 65% to 90% being singletons. Input material: PBMCs. The source is a man aged 45 to 65 in good health and CMV-seropositive. The rearrangement links TRBV11-2 to TRBJ2-5; D gene unclear. CDR3 in DNA: TGTGCCAGCAGCTTAGTGAGGTGGAACAATCAAGAGACCCAGTACTTC. It translates to CASSLVRWNNQETQYF.